These T cell receptor beta chains were read from a single sample in a study of T cells in Graves' hyperthyroidism and ophthalmopathy. TCRdb fed the multiplex PCR reads into MiXCR, producing one record per CDR3 protein. This sample has under 550,000 distinct CDR3 sequences, with roughly 13% found just once. Input material: blood. Source of these receptors: a woman aged 18 to 35 with Graves' hyperthyroidism. Both conserved end residues are part of each CDR3. A D gene is named only where the DNA matches it firmly. A row's size may be missing; if present it is once, few, many or a size class.

V	size	J	D	CDR3	DNA
TRBV27	few	TRBJ2-1	NA	CASSPPPILAATYNQQFF	TGTGCCAGCAGTCCCCCCCCCATTCTAGCAGCAACCTACAATCAGCAGTTCTTC
TRBV28	NA	TRBJ2-3	NA	CASSRTGWGTDTQYF	TGTGCCAGCAGCCGTACAGGGTGGGGCACAGATACGCAGTATTTT
TRBV4-3	few	TRBJ1-6	TRBD1	CASSQDSDNRGTLRSPLHF	TGCGCCAGCAGCCAAGATTCAGACAACAGGGGTACCCTTCGTTCACCCCTCCACTTT
TRBV29-1	NA	TRBJ1-2	NA	CSVERTSNYGYTF	TGCAGCGTTGAAAGGACGTCTAACTATGGCTACACCTTC
TRBV15	few	TRBJ2-7	NA	CATSRDQGGYEQYF	TGTGCCACCAGCAGAGATCAGGGTGGTTACGAGCAGTACTTC
TRBV27	few	TRBJ2-2	TRBD1	CASSSYRGGELFF	TGTGCCAGCAGTTCCTACAGGGGTGGGGAGCTGTTTTTT
TRBV30	few	TRBJ1-3	NA	CAWSVFPSSGNTIYF	TGTGCCTGGAGTGTATTCCCAAGCTCTGGAAACACCATATATTTT
TRBV7-3	few	TRBJ2-2	NA	CASSLGTRVKTGELFF	TGTGCCAGCAGCTTAGGGACCCGGGTAAAAACCGGGGAGCTGTTTTTT
TRBV20-1	many	TRBJ2-2	NA	CSARDRSAGETGELFF	TGCAGTGCTAGAGATAGGTCGGCGGGCGAGACCGGGGAGCTGTTTTTT
TRBV29-1	NA	TRBJ1-1	NA	CSVEDTGKGTEAFF	TGCAGCGTTGAGGATACCGGAAAGGGCACTGAAGCTTTCTTT
TRBV12-3/TRBV12-4	many	TRBJ2-1	NA	CASSLARFWVDEQFF	TGTGCCAGCAGTTTAGCGCGGTTCTGGGTTGATGAGCAGTTCTTC
TRBV19	NA	TRBJ2-1	TRBD2	CASSIAASGSYEQFF	TGTGCCAGTAGTATAGCTGCTAGCGGGAGTTATGAGCAGTTCTTC
TRBV20-1	many	TRBJ1-5	NA	CSANDRHFSNQPQHF	TGCAGTGCCAACGACAGACATTTCAGCAATCAGCCCCAGCATTTT
TRBV27	many	TRBJ2-5	NA	CASSSTWRSWETQYF	TGTGCCAGCAGTTCCACCTGGCGGTCTTGGGAGACCCAGTACTTC
TRBV20-1	few	TRBJ1-5	TRBD1	CSATGQGSNQPQHF	TGCAGTGCTACTGGACAGGGGAGCAATCAGCCCCAGCATTTT
TRBV29-1	many	TRBJ2-1	NA	CSVEDWGESSYNEQFF	TGCAGCGTTGAAGATTGGGGGGAAAGCTCCTACAATGAGCAGTTCTTC
TRBV5-1	many	TRBJ2-4	NA	CASSLEGQITNIQYF	TGCGCCAGCAGCTTGGAGGGACAAATAACAAACATTCAGTACTTC
TRBV28	NA	TRBJ1-4	NA	CASSPRTANEKLFF	TGTGCCAGCAGCCCACGGACAGCTAATGAAAAACTGTTTTTT
TRBV6-5	few	TRBJ2-2	NA	CASSSLRGRFNTGELFF	TGTGCCAGCAGTTCCCTTAGGGGCAGGTTCAACACCGGGGAGCTGTTTTTT
TRBV3-1	many	TRBJ1-1	NA	CASSRVGGNTEAFF	TGTGCCAGCAGCCGCGTCGGGGGGAACACTGAAGCTTTCTTT
TRBV28	many	TRBJ2-5	NA	CASTEWSPSNNQETQYF	TGTGCCAGCACGGAGTGGAGCCCGTCTAACAACCAAGAGACCCAGTACTTC
TRBV12-3/TRBV12-4	many	TRBJ1-1	NA	CASNQGHNTEAFF	TGTGCCAGCAACCAGGGGCATAACACTGAAGCTTTCTTT
TRBV20-1	many	TRBJ2-5	TRBD2	CSASPMGLAGVETQYF	TGCAGTGCTAGCCCAATGGGACTAGCGGGAGTAGAGACCCAGTACTTC
TRBV4-1	NA	TRBJ2-4	TRBD2	CASSQGGTSGKAKNIQYF	TGCGCCAGCAGCCAGGGCGGGACTAGCGGCAAAGCCAAAAACATTCAGTACTTC
TRBV28	many	TRBJ2-2	NA	CASSPPGGNTGELFF	TGTGCCAGCAGTCCCCCTGGAGGGAACACCGGGGAGCTGTTTTTT
TRBV18	few	TRBJ2-2	NA	CASSTQGITYTGELFF	TGTGCCAGCTCAACACAGGGAATCACTTACACCGGGGAGCTGTTTTTT
TRBV20-1	few	TRBJ2-1	TRBD2	CSVPPAGGPGLGEQFF	TGCAGTGTTCCCCCAGCGGGAGGGCCCGGGTTGGGTGAGCAGTTCTTC
TRBV4-2	NA	TRBJ2-2	TRBD2	CASSQDPAGVPGELFF	TGTGCCAGCAGCCAAGATCCAGCGGGAGTGCCCGGGGAGCTGTTTTTT
TRBV29-1	many	TRBJ1-4	TRBD1	CSVGDRGLEKLFF	TGCAGCGTTGGGGACAGGGGATTGGAAAAACTGTTTTTT
TRBV30	many	TRBJ1-2	TRBD1	CAWSVRPVQGAGYTF	TGTGCCTGGAGTGTACGTCCCGTACAGGGGGCTGGCTACACCTTC
TRBV19	NA	TRBJ2-4	NA	CASGGTVRNIQYF	TGTGCCAGTGGGGGGACAGTAAGAAACATTCAGTACTTC
TRBV6-2/TRBV6-3	NA	TRBJ1-2	TRBD1	CASSWVRQGARGYTF	TGTGCCAGCAGTTGGGTTCGACAGGGGGCGCGTGGCTACACCTTC
TRBV28	many	TRBJ1-5	NA	CASSFAAEFYSNQPQHF	TGTGCCAGCAGTTTCGCGGCGGAGTTTTATAGCAATCAGCCCCAGCATTTT
TRBV15	NA	TRBJ2-1	TRBD2	CATAGGPGNEQFF	TGTGCCACCGCGGGAGGGCCGGGTAATGAGCAGTTCTTC
TRBV4-1	NA	TRBJ2-5	NA	CASSQGTGGQETQYF	TGCGCCAGCAGCCAAGGGACCGGCGGACAAGAGACCCAGTACTTC
TRBV4-1	many	TRBJ2-7	NA	CASSQDWTVITYEQYF	TGCGCCAGCAGCCAAGATTGGACAGTGATCACCTACGAGCAGTACTTC
TRBV6-2/TRBV6-3	few	TRBJ2-3	TRBD2	CASSYGGRARDTQYF	TGTGCCAGCAGTTACGGCGGGAGGGCCAGAGATACGCAGTATTTT
TRBV24-1	few	TRBJ2-5	NA	CATQEVAGQETQYF	TGTGCCACCCAGGAGGTGGCAGGGCAAGAGACCCAGTACTTC
TRBV11-3	many	TRBJ2-1	NA	CASSQRLNNEQFF	TGTGCCAGCAGCCAGAGACTTAACAATGAGCAGTTCTTC
TRBV15	many	TRBJ1-1	NA	CATSRDWEGGPGTEAFF	TGTGCCACCAGCAGAGATTGGGAGGGAGGGCCGGGCACTGAAGCTTTCTTT